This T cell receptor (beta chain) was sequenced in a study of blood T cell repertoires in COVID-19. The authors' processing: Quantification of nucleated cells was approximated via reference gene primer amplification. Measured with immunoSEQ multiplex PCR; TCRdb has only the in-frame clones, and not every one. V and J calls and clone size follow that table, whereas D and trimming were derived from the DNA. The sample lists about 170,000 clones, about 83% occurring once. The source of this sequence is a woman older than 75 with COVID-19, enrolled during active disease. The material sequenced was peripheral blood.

The chain's CDR3 is CASSVGSSPLHF. The CDR3 DNA follows: TGTGCCAGCAGCGTAGGTAGTTCACCCCTCCACTTT. V is TRBV9 and J is TRBJ1-6; D ambiguous. V was pared by 0 bases and J by 9 bases, with 4 bases between. CDR1 is SGDLS, CDR2 YYNGEE, per germline. The CDR3 runs 12 residues. The full variable domain, with the rest looked up from reference TRBV9 and TRBJ1-6, is DSGVTQTPKHLITATGQRVTLRCSPRSGDLSVYWYQQSLDQGLQFLIQYYNGEERAKGNILERFSAQQFPDLHSELNLSSLELGDSALYFCASSVGSSPLHFGNGTRLTVT.